Below are 5 T cell receptor beta chains sequenced from a single sample in a study of T cell clonotyping in hematopoietic cell transplantation. Produced via immunoSEQ multiplex PCR; TCRdb's table is partial and in-frame only. The data contain some 16,000 clones, approximately 93% of them singletons. The time point is: recipient sample about 28 days before transplant, after cytoreduction. Sequencing was performed on peripheral blood mononuclear cells, taken before stem cell transplant. The receptors derive from a man between 18 and 35 years old with biphenotypic leukemia. Some clones in this sample may be carry-over from other donors' samples.

The chain links TRBV29-1 to TRBJ2-7; D may be TRBD1 (5 bases). In germline, CDR1 is SQVTM, CDR2 ANQGSEA. This CDR3 spans 11 amino acids. The germline V and J ends were trimmed by 1 base and 6 bases, with 7 bases remaining between them. The CDR3 bases are TGCAGCGTTGAAGTGGGGCCCGAGCAGTACTTC. Translation: CSVEVGPEQYF.

This clone was seen once. J is TRBJ2-4 and V is TRBV11-2, with a weak D call TRBD1 (5 bases). From germline, CDR1 is SGHAT and CDR2 FQNNGV. The CDR3 runs 14 residues. V was shortened by 5 bases and J by 12 bases, with 20 bases between the two germline ends. The CDR3 here is CASSPTAGPRDQYF. For the CDR3, the DNA is TGTGCCAGCAGCCCGACCGCCGGACCCAGGGATCAGTACTTC.

The chain uses TRBV25-1 and TRBJ1-2; D gene ambiguous. V was cut by 5 bases and J by 1 base, with 11 bases left in between. CDR1 and CDR2 from the germline V gene are MGHDK and SYGVNS. The CDR3 consists of 14 residues. CDR3 region: CASSSQDVNYGYTF. Here the CDR3 DNA reads TGTGCCAGCAGTTCCCAGGACGTTAACTATGGCTACACCTTC.

The V and J genes are TRBV30 and TRBJ2-3, with 9 bases aligning to TRBD2. This CDR3 is built from 15 residues. Germline CDR1 and CDR2: GTSNPN and SVGIG (reference sequence). With 4 bases clipped from V and 5 bases from J, the junction kept 10 bases outside the gene matches. CDR3 sequence (DNA): TGTGCCTGGACCTTATTAGCGGGGGCTATAGATACGCAGTATTTT. Its protein product is CAWTLLAGAIDTQYF.

This chain links TRBV19 with TRBJ1-2; the D gene is possibly TRBD1 (5 bases). V was pared by 6 bases and J by 4 bases, with 15 bases between. Per germline, CDR1 LNHDA and CDR2 SQIVND (reference sequence). The CDR3 is 14 residues long. CDR3 in amino acids: CASRRTPGPYGYTF. DNA for the CDR3: TGTGCCAGTAGGCGGACGCCGGGGCCCTATGGCTACACCTTC.